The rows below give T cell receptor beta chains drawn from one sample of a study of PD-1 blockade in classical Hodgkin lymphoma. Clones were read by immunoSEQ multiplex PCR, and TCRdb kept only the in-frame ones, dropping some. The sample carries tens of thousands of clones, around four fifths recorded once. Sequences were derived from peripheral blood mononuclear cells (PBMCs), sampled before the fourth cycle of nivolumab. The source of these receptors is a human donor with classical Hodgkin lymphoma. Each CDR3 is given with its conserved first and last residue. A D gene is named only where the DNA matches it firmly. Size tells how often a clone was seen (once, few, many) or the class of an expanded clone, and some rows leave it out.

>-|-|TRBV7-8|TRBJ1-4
TGTGCCAGCAGCTTAAGGGGGGCAAGGGAAAAACTGTTTTTT
CASSLRGAREKLFF
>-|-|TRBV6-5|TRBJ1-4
TGTGCCAGCAGCCGGGCCCCCGAGCGGGGAAAACTGTTTTTT
CASSRAPERGKLFF
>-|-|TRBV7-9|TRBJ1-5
TGTGCCAGCAGCTTACCAGGGCATGGTCAGCCCCAGCATTTT
CASSLPGHGQPQHF
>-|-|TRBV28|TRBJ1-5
TGTGCCAGCAGCCCAGGTGCTCAGCCCCAGCATTTT
CASSPGAQPQHF
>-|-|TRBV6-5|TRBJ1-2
TGTGCCAGCAGTGTCGACAGGACCTATGGCTACACCTTC
CASSVDRTYGYTF
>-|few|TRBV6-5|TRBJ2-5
TGTGCCAGCAGTCTCCAAGAGACCCAGTACTTC
CASSLQETQYF
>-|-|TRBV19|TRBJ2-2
TGTGCCAGTAGTATGAACAGGGGACTTAGGGAGCTGTTTTTT
CASSMNRGLRELFF
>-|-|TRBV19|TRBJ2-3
TGTGCCAGTAGTTTGGACCGAGGCACAGATACGCAGTATTTT
CASSLDRGTDTQYF
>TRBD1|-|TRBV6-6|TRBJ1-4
TGTGCCAGCAGTTACAGGCAACAGGGGGGTGAAAAACTGTTTTTT
CASSYRQQGGEKLFF
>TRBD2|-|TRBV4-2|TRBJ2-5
TGTGCCAGCAGCCAGCTCGGGGGGCAAGAGACCCAGTACTTC
CASSQLGGQETQYF
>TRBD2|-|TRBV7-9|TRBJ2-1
TGTGCCAGCAGCTTAGCGCGGGGACTAGCGGGATCTGAGCAGTTCTTC
CASSLARGLAGSEQFF
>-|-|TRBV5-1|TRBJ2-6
TGCGCCAGCAGCTTAACGGTTTCTGGGGCCAACGTCCTGACTTTC
CASSLTVSGANVLTF
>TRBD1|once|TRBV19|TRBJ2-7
TGTGCCAGTAGTAGAGGATTGGACAGGTCCTTAGAGCAGTACTTC
CASSRGLDRSLEQYF
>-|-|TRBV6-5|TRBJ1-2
TGTGCCAGCAGCAGCGGACTTTCAGTCTATGGCTACACCTTC
CASSSGLSVYGYTF
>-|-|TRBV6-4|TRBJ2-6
TGTGCCAGCAGTGAGAGGGCGTCCGGGGTCCACTCTGGGGCCAACGTCCTGACTTTC
CASSERASGVHSGANVLTF
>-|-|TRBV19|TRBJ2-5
TGTGCCAGTAGTATAGTCCCAGGACAAGAGACCCAGTACTTC
CASSIVPGQETQYF
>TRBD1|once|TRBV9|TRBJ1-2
TGTGCCAGCAGCCGGGACAGCGCTAACTATGGCTACACCTTC
CASSRDSANYGYTF
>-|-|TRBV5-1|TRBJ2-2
TGTGCCAGCAGCTTGGTAAACACCGGGGAGCTGTTTTTT
CASSLVNTGELFF
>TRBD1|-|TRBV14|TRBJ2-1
TGTGCCAGCAGCTTTACGGACAGGTATGCAATCAATGAGCAGTTCTTC
CASSFTDRYAINEQFF
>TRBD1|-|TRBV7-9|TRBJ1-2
TGTGCCAGCAGCCCACACAGGGGTTATGGCTACACCTTC
CASSPHRGYGYTF